Below are 6 T cell receptor beta chains sequenced from a single sample in a study of control samples from healthy donors and cancer patients. Data came from immunoSEQ multiplex PCR; TCRdb stores just in-frame clones and leaves some out. The table shows about 100,000 clones, with 85% to 90% occurring only once. Specimen: blood. These receptor sequences come from a man aged 30 to 39 in good health.

This clone was found a few times. The chain has TRBV6-5 and TRBJ1-5, with 10 bases that match TRBD1. V lost 5 bases, J lost 7 bases, and 5 bases stayed unmatched. Germline CDR1 and CDR2: MNHEY and SVGAGI. The CDR3 loop spans 14 amino acids. The CDR3 bases are TGTGCCAGCAGTCCGGGACAGGGGCTACAGCCCCAGCATTTT. Its protein is CASSPGQGLQPQHF.

The CDR3 spells CASSYDRLANTGELFF. DNA of the CDR3: TGTGCCAGCAGTTACGATCGGTTGGCGAACACCGGGGAGCTGTTTTTT. V usage is TRBV6-2 or TRBV6-3 and J usage is TRBJ2-2; no clear D gene. Germline-derived CDR1 and CDR2 are MNHEY and SVGEGT. The CDR3 totals 16 residues. With 2 bases removed from V and 0 bases from J, the gap between germline ends came to 10 bases.

V gene TRBV27 combines with J gene TRBJ2-7; 10 positions agree with TRBD1. The CDR3 is 15 residues long. Trimming at V came to 6 bases and at J to 9 bases, leaving 14 bases not matched to a gene. Germline V gene sequence: CDR1 MNHEY, CDR2 SMNVEV (reference sequence). In DNA form, the CDR3 reads TGTGCCAGCAGATGGAAACCGACAGGGGGCAGCTTGCAGTACTTC. It specifies CASRWKPTGGSLQYF.

The chain couples TRBV7-2 to TRBJ2-1; D possibly corresponds to TRBD1 (6 bases). The germline V gene encodes CDR1 SGHTA and CDR2 FQGNSA. The CDR3 is 13 amino acids. V shed 5 bases and J shed 6 bases, with 11 bases lying between them. CDR3 bases: TGTGCCAGCAGCCCGACAGGACTCAATGAGCAGTTCTTC. It translates to CASSPTGLNEQFF. Full variable domain (remainder filled in from reference TRBV7-2 and TRBJ2-1): GAGVSQSPSNKVTEKGKDVELRCDPISGHTALYWYRQSLGQGLEFLIYFQGNSAPDKSGLPSDRFSAERTGGSVSTLTIQRTQQEDSAVYLCASSPTGLNEQFFGPGTRLTVL.

The chain uses TRBV7-3 and TRBJ2-1; D is perhaps TRBD2 (5 bases). The CDR3 spans 15 residues. The germline CDR1 and CDR2 sequences are SGHTA and FQGTGA. V lost 5 bases, J lost 6 bases, and 17 bases lay in between. As DNA, the CDR3 is TGTGCCAGCAGCGCGGGCCCCGCCGCCGCCAATGAGCAGTTCTTC. It translates to CASSAGPAAANEQFF.

The gene calls are TRBV24-1 and TRBJ2-5, with TRBD2 matching 7 bases. V lost 4 bases to trimming and J lost 1 base; unmatched junction nucleotides: 8. The CDR3 consists of 16 residues. The V gene's germline CDR1 is KGHDR and CDR2 SFDVKD. The CDR3 loop reads CATSDLKRGVQETQYF. DNA of the CDR3: TGTGCCACCAGTGACCTGAAACGGGGGGTCCAAGAGACCCAGTACTTC.